This T cell receptor (beta chain) was documented in a study of esophageal squamous cell carcinoma under preoperative chemotherapy. Study overall: Samples included peripheral blood T cells as well as tumor-infiltrating lymphocytes.

With regard to this clonotype: What it binds is not known.

The CDR3 length is 15 residues. Germline V gene lookup returns CDR1 MNHNS and CDR2 SASEGT. TCRdb reprocessed the PCR reads via MiXCR and lists one record per CDR3 protein. The table has around 15,000 distinct CDR3 sequences, roughly 60% seen once. As for time point: before preoperative PTX-NDP chemotherapy. General study points: Chemotherapy was followed by significantly higher TCR diversity in peripheral T cells only, not tumor-infiltrating lymphocytes.

This chain joins TRBV6-1 and TRBJ2-1; 13 nucleotides align to TRBD2. The DNA end is a closer match to TRBJ2-7, so the J assignment may be wrong. Collection took place from a patient given preoperative chemotherapy. This sequence originates from a human donor with esophageal squamous cell carcinoma. The donor label of this sample is uncertain. The CDR3 sequence: CASSTRTSGRYEQYF. CDR3 coding DNA: TGTGCCAGCAGCACTAGGACTAGCGGGAGATACGAGCAGTACTTC.